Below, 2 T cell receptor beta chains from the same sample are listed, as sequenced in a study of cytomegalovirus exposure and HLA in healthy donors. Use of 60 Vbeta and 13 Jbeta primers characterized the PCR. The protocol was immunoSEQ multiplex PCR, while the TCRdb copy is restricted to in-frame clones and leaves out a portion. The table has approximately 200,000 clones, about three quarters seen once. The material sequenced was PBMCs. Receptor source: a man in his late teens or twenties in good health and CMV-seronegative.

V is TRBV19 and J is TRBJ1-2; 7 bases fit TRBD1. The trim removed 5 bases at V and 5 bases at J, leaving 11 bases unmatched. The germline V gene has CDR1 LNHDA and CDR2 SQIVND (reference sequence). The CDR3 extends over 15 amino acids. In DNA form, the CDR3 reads TGTGCCAGTAGTCCCGTGGAGGGGGCGGGGTATGGCTACACCTTC. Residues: CASSPVEGAGYGYTF.

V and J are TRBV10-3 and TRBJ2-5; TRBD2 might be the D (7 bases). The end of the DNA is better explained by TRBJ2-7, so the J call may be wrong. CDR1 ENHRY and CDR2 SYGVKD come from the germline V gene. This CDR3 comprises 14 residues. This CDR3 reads CAISDSGGEYEQYF. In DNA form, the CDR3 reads TGTGCCATCAGTGACTCGGGGGGCGAATACGAGCAGTACTTC.